This paragraph covers one T cell receptor (beta chain) sequence. CDR3 length equals 14 residues. Trimming cost V 3 bases and J 6 bases, with 14 bases left between them. Germline CDR1 SGHRS, CDR2 YFSETQ. This entry comes from a study of blood T cell repertoires in COVID-19. Study-wide context: The recovered donors of Cohort 3 showed two negative PCRs, clearance, or symptom resolution.

Produced via immunoSEQ multiplex PCR; TCRdb's table is partial and in-frame only. The sample has over 200,000 clones; roughly nine tenths are singletons. Clinical histories supplied by participants themselves formed the basis of cohort assignment. The chain recombines TRBV5-1 with TRBJ2-3; maybe TRBD1 (5 bases). This TCR came from a woman aged 45-59 years in a cohort exposed to, infected with or recovered from COVID-19 (not recorded which). What was sequenced was PBMCs or T cells enriched from blood (not recorded which). As DNA, the CDR3 is TGCGCCAGCAGCTCAGGGAACCCCCTGGATACGCAGTATTTT. This translates into CASSSGNPLDTQYF.